These T cell receptor beta chains were read from a single sample in a study of T-cell reconstitution after alpha-beta-depleted transplantation in children. TCRdb ran MiXCR on the PCR reads and lists one entry per CDR3 protein. The sample contains about a million distinct CDR3 sequences, roughly 29% of which appear only once. The input for sequencing was PBMCs, mostly from graft donor cells, taken 360 days after TCRalphabeta/CD19-depleted stem cell transplant. The receptor set was obtained from a boy in the first two years of life who had a stem cell transplant for SCID, so the T cells may come from the graft donor. The CDR3 runs from the conserved cysteine through the conserved F or W. The D gene is left open where the match is weak. Rows may omit the clone size; those that give it use once, few, many or a size class.

J: TRBJ2-5
V: TRBV15
size: few
D: .
CDR3: CATSRDRPQKQETQYF
DNA: TGTGCCACCAGCAGAGATCGCCCCCAAAAGCAAGAGACCCAGTACTTC

J: TRBJ1-6
V: TRBV20-1
size: .
D: .
CDR3: CSARGLFHPGDSPLHF
DNA: TGCAGTGCTAGAGGACTCTTTCATCCTGGGGATTCACCCCTCCACTTT

J: TRBJ2-4
V: TRBV7-2
size: .
D: .
CDR3: CASRSNGIQYF
DNA: TGTGCCAGCAGGTCCAATGGGATTCAGTACTTC

J: TRBJ1-5
V: TRBV4-1
size: .
D: .
CDR3: CASSLHQGGRQPQHF
DNA: TGCGCCAGCAGCTTACATCAGGGAGGGAGGCAGCCCCAGCATTTT

J: TRBJ2-7
V: TRBV5-5
size: .
D: TRBD1
CDR3: CASSLAGQGFSTDF
DNA: TGTGCCAGCAGCTTAGCGGGACAGGGGTTTTCTACGGACTTC

J: TRBJ2-7
V: TRBV3-1
size: few
D: .
CDR3: CASSQDLSGRQYF
DNA: TGTGCCAGCAGCCAAGATCTATCGGGGAGGCAGTACTTC

J: TRBJ1-1
V: TRBV7-9
size: few
D: TRBD1
CDR3: CASSLGGTGGENAFF
DNA: TGTGCCAGCAGCTTAGGAGGGACAGGGGGCGAAAATGCTTTCTTT

J: TRBJ2-7
V: TRBV20-1
size: .
D: .
CDR3: CSATPVSYEQYF
DNA: TGCAGTGCCACACCAGTCTCCTACGAGCAGTACTTC

J: TRBJ2-1
V: TRBV5-1
size: .
D: .
CDR3: CASSLAEGLNSYNEQFF
DNA: TGCGCCAGCAGCTTGGCCGAGGGACTGAACTCCTACAATGAGCAGTTCTTC

J: TRBJ2-3
V: TRBV6-1
size: .
D: TRBD1
CDR3: CASRDRATDTQYF
DNA: TGTGCCAGCAGGGACAGGGCCACAGATACGCAGTATTTT